This entry lists 18 T cell receptor beta chains sequenced from one sample in a study of cytomegalovirus exposure and HLA in healthy donors. The PCR ran on 60 Vbeta and 13 Jbeta primers. The assay was immunoSEQ multiplex PCR, and TCRdb's table has in-frame clones only and misses some. The sample has approximately 110,000 clones; around 77% are singletons. The material sequenced was PBMCs. The receptors stem from a woman aged 40 to 50 in good health and CMV-seropositive.

This clone was seen only once. The gene calls are TRBV27 and TRBJ2-3, with 11 bases identical to TRBD2. Trimming cost V 6 bases and J 11 bases; bases outside gene matches: 13. The CDR3 extends over 15 amino acids. Germline loops: CDR1 MNHEY, CDR2 SMNVEV (reference sequence). The CDR3 here is CASRLTSGSRGGQYF. CDR3 DNA: TGTGCCAGCAGACTTACTAGCGGGAGCCGGGGGGGGCAGTATTTT.

The chain has TRBV27 and TRBJ2-1, with 8 bases lining up with TRBD1. With V trimmed by 6 bases and J by 2 bases, 15 bases remained unmatched. The CDR3 loop spans 18 amino acids. The germline V gene encodes CDR1 MNHEY and CDR2 SMNVEV (reference sequence). The CDR3 region is CASRGAKLDRGPYNEQFF. As DNA, the CDR3 is TGTGCCAGCAGGGGGGCCAAACTAGACAGGGGTCCCTACAATGAGCAGTTCTTC.

The chain uses TRBV18 and TRBJ2-5, with 10 bases that match TRBD1. The DNA end is a closer match to TRBJ2-7, so the J assignment may be wrong. The CDR3 has 16 residues. Germline loops: CDR1 KGHSH, CDR2 LQKENI. The CDR3 nucleotides read TGTGCCAGCTCACCTAGGGAGGACAGGGGGACCTACGAGCAGTACTTC. Translation gives CASSPREDRGTYEQYF.

This sequence joins TRBV5-1 and TRBJ2-5; the match to TRBD2 covers 11 bases. The closer fit of TRBJ2-7 to the DNA end suggests the J call may be wrong. CDR1 is SGHRS and CDR2 is YFSETQ in the germline V gene. This CDR3 has 16 amino acids. CDR3 sequence reads: CASSLLTSGNRYEQYF. The CDR3 DNA follows: TGCGCCAGCAGCTTGTTGACTAGCGGGAACCGCTACGAGCAGTACTTC.

V is TRBV7-9 and J is TRBJ2-3, with 12 bases lining up with TRBD2. V lost 3 bases and J lost 5; bases outside the gene matches: 6. The CDR3 totals 16 residues. Per the germline V gene, CDR1 is SEHNR and CDR2 is FQNEAQ (reference sequence). CDR3 DNA sequence: TGTGCCAGCAGCTTTCCCGGACTAGCGGGGATAGATACGCAGTATTTT. It encodes CASSFPGLAGIDTQYF.

As to this clone: A read error may account for a junction end that differs from germline. The V call is TRBV4-3, the J call TRBJ2-3; D is possibly TRBD2 (6 bases). The germline V gene has CDR1 LGHNA and CDR2 YSLEER. This CDR3 spans 15 amino acids. CDR3: CASSQKGTGTDTQYF. CDR3 DNA sequence: TGCGCCAGCAGCCAAAAGGGGACTGGCACCGATACGCAGTATTTT.

The chain employs TRBV19 and TRBJ2-1; 11 nucleotides align to TRBD2. V was clipped by 5 bases and J by 4 bases; unmatched bases: 7. The CDR3 consists of 16 residues. Germline CDR1 reads LNHDA; CDR2 reads SQIVND (reference sequence). CDR3 bases: TGTGCCAGTAGTTTACCGGGACTAGCGGTTTACAATGAGCAGTTCTTC. Translating gives CASSLPGLAVYNEQFF.

The rearrangement joins TRBV7-9 to TRBJ1-1, with 7 bases identical to TRBD1. Germline V CDR1 and CDR2: SEHNR, FQNEAQ (reference sequence). V lost 5 bases to trimming and J lost 0 bases; unmatched junction nucleotides: 6. There are 15 residues in the CDR3. The CDR3 DNA reads TGTGCCAGCAGCACACAGGGGACCTTGAACACTGAAGCTTTCTTT. Residues: CASSTQGTLNTEAFF.

The rearrangement joins TRBV28 to TRBJ1-1; D not certain. The CDR3 loop spans 14 amino acids. The germline V and J ends were trimmed by 1 base and 4 bases, with 10 bases remaining between them. Per the germline V gene, CDR1 is MDHEN and CDR2 is SYDVKM. CDR3 sequence (DNA): TGTGCCAGCAGTTTATCTGGCTCCCCCACTGAAGCTTTCTTT. Translation gives CASSLSGSPTEAFF.

The V call is TRBV28, the J call TRBJ2-5; 11 bases align to TRBD1. The CDR3 is 17 amino acids. Germline V lookup: CDR1 MDHEN, CDR2 SYDVKM. J lost 5 bases, V lost 1 base, and 9 bases had no gene match. The CDR3 protein is CASSLSVDRGHFETQYF. CDR3 in DNA: TGTGCCAGCAGTTTATCCGTGGACAGGGGGCACTTCGAGACCCAGTACTTC.

A single count supports this clone. The genes are TRBV6-1 and TRBJ2-7; TRBD2 aligns across 7 bases. The junction had 5 bases not matched to a gene; V was cut back by 2 bases and J by 4 bases. Germline V gene lookup returns CDR1 MNHNS and CDR2 SASEGT. The CDR3 has 14 residues. This CDR3 reads CASSELADSYEQYF. The CDR3 region has the DNA TGTGCCAGCAGTGAACTAGCGGACTCATACGAGCAGTACTTC.

The chain has TRBV15 and TRBJ2-3; no clear D. The germline V gene encodes CDR1 LNHNV and CDR2 YYDKDF (reference sequence). This CDR3 comprises 13 residues. The ends were cut back, 0 bases at V and 6 bases at J, with 7 bases in the middle. CDR3 sequence reads: CATSRDSLDTQYF. DNA for the CDR3: TGTGCCACCAGCAGAGATTCCTTGGATACGCAGTATTTT. The entire variable domain, with the rest obtained from reference TRBV15 and TRBJ2-3, is as follows: DAMVIQNPRYQVTQFGKPVTLSCSQTLNHNVMYWYQQKSSQAPKLLFHYYDKDFNNEADTPDNFQSRRPNTSFCFLDIRSPGLGDTAMYLCATSRDSLDTQYFGPGTRLTVL.

This sequence joins TRBV19 and TRBJ1-1; D gene unclear. This CDR3 is built from 14 residues. Germline CDR1 and CDR2: LNHDA and SQIVND (reference sequence). The V end was cut by 8 bases, the J end by 10 bases, with 23 bases between. In DNA form, the CDR3 reads TGTGCCAGTCAAAAAGAGGGCAGGTCGGCCGGAGCTTTCTTT. This codes for CASQKEGRSAGAFF.

This sequence joins TRBV4-3 and TRBJ2-7; D is perhaps TRBD2 (6 bases). The ends were cut back, 0 bases at V and 3 bases at J, with 15 bases in the middle. Per germline, CDR1 LGHNA and CDR2 YSLEER. The CDR3 is 16 amino acids. This CDR3 reads CASSQEIGGEDYEQYF. The DNA for the CDR3 is TGCGCCAGCAGCCAAGAGATCGGCGGGGAGGACTACGAGCAGTACTTC.

This sequence joins TRBV6-4 and TRBJ2-3, with D possibly matching TRBD2 (6 bases). Germline assignment: CDR1 MRHNA and CDR2 SNTAGT. This CDR3 has 16 residues. V was cut by 4 bases and J by 4 bases, with 18 bases left in between. CDR3 coding DNA: TGTGCCAGCAGTGTCCATAGCGGTCGCGGGGCAGATACGCAGTATTTT. It specifies CASSVHSGRGADTQYF.

The rearrangement links TRBV5-1 to TRBJ2-1, with D perhaps TRBD2 (6 bases). V was shortened by 4 bases and J by 9 bases, with 14 bases between the two germline ends. In germline, CDR1 is SGHRS, CDR2 YFSETQ. The CDR3 is 13 residues long. CDR3 residues: CASSPPGTVEQFF. DNA of the CDR3: TGCGCCAGCAGCCCCCCCGGGACTGTTGAGCAGTTCTTC.

DNA of the CDR3: TGTGCCAGCAGCTTGCAGGACTTACCCTACGAGCAGTACTTC. This sequence encodes CASSLQDLPYEQYF. This sequence joins TRBV5-4 and TRBJ2-7; perhaps TRBD2 as D (5 bases). CDR1 is SGHNT and CDR2 is YYREEE in the germline V gene (reference sequence). Trimming stripped 1 base from V and 2 bases from J, with 10 bases between. The CDR3 contains 14 residues.

V gene TRBV28 combines with J gene TRBJ1-5, with 8 bases that match TRBD1. The germline V gene encodes CDR1 MDHEN and CDR2 SYDVKM. The CDR3 is 16 amino acids. V lost 7 bases to trimming and J lost 2 bases; unmatched junction nucleotides: 10. Here the CDR3 reads CASKDRAVSRNQPQHF. The CDR3 coding sequence is TGTGCCAGCAAGGACAGGGCGGTCAGTCGCAATCAGCCCCAGCATTTT.